A single sample gave rise to the 21 T cell receptor beta chains below, sequenced in a study of identical twins. TCRdb reanalysed the 5' RACE reads using MiXCR and keeps one entry per CDR3 protein. Of 700,000 or so distinct CDR3 sequences listed, around 8.3% were seen once; the top ten hold around 0.95%. The data also belong to a second study, concerning yellow fever vaccine responses in identical twins.

Input material: PBMCs. These receptors were taken from a woman aged 18-30 years in good health.

The table lists this clonotype with many counts. The gene calls are TRBV10-3 and TRBJ1-5; 8 nucleotides agree with TRBD1. Germline trimming cut 6 bases from V and 2 bases from J; bases unmatched to any gene: 6. Looked up from germline, CDR1 is ENHRY and CDR2 is SYGVKD. CDR3 length: 15 amino acids. CDR3 loop: CAIRSGGAGNQPQHF. CDR3 DNA sequence: TGTGCCATCAGGTCAGGGGGCGCGGGCAATCAGCCCCAGCATTTT.

The chain carries TRBV15 and TRBJ2-7; D might be TRBD1 (6 bases). Trimming stripped 4 bases from V and 3 bases from J, with 10 bases between. The germline V gene encodes CDR1 LNHNV and CDR2 YYDKDF (reference sequence). The CDR3 extends over 13 amino acids. In DNA, the CDR3 is TGTGCCACCAGCAAACAGGGCAGCTACGAGCAGTACTTC. This translates into CATSKQGSYEQYF.

This rearrangement joins TRBV11-2 to TRBJ2-1; perhaps TRBD2 as D (5 bases). This CDR3 contains 15 residues. Germline CDR1 SGHAT, CDR2 FQNNGV. V was trimmed by 3 bases and J by 1 base, leaving 10 bases between them. CDR3 in amino acids: CASSFGELSYNEQFF. As DNA, the CDR3 is TGTGCCAGCAGCTTTGGGGAGCTGTCCTACAATGAGCAGTTCTTC.

This chain links TRBV2 with TRBJ1-2; TRBD1 matches at 8 bases. J was trimmed by 2 bases and V by 5 bases; bases with no gene match: 7. In germline, CDR1 is SNHLY, CDR2 FYNNEI. This CDR3 has 15 residues. The CDR3, as DNA: TGTGCCAGCAGTCCAAGGACAGGGTCGAACTATGGCTACACCTTC. Translating gives CASSPRTGSNYGYTF. The full variable domain, in which reference TRBV2 and TRBJ1-2 provide the parts outside the CDR3, is EPEVTQTPSHQVTQMGQEVILRCVPISNHLYFYWYRQILGQKVEFLVSFYNNEISEKSEIFDDQFSVERPDGSNFTLKIRSTKLEDSAMYFCASSPRTGSNYGYTFGSGTRLTVV.

This clonotype came up a few times. The chain has TRBV20-1 and TRBJ2-3; 9 nucleotides match TRBD1. Germline trimming cut 4 bases from V and 6 bases from J; bases unmatched to any gene: 8. Germline values: CDR1 DFQATT, CDR2 SNEGSKA (reference sequence). The CDR3 length is 14 residues. The chain's CDR3 is CSATPGQGGDTQYF. The CDR3 DNA sequence: TGCAGTGCTACGCCGGGACAGGGAGGGGATACGCAGTATTTT.

This clonotype was observed a few times. V usage is TRBV5-6 and J usage is TRBJ1-6, with 10 bases fitting TRBD1. Germline values: CDR1 SGHDT, CDR2 YYEEEE. The CDR3 loop spans 15 amino acids. The V gene end was trimmed by 5 bases and the J gene end by 7 bases; junction bases not matched to a gene: 6. CDR3 in DNA: TGTGCCAGCAGAGACAGGGGGCTGATGAATTCACCCCTCCACTTT. Protein product: CASRDRGLMNSPLHF.

This clonotype was recorded at least ten times. The chain couples TRBV7-2 to TRBJ2-2; D is unresolved. This CDR3 has 14 amino acids. Germline values: CDR1 SGHTA, CDR2 FQGNSA. V lost 1 base to trimming and J lost 3 bases, with 6 bases between them. Here the CDR3 DNA reads TGTGCCAGCAGCTTAGACGTTTACACCGGGGAGCTGTTTTTT. Translating it yields CASSLDVYTGELFF.

This clonotype was counted between two and nine times. J is TRBJ2-7 and V is TRBV7-2; 7 bases are shared with TRBD1. Germline-derived CDR1 and CDR2 are SGHTA and FQGNSA. The CDR3 length is 15 residues. Germline trimming cut 4 bases from V and 2 bases from J; bases unmatched to any gene: 8. The CDR3 is CASSSSGTVTYEQYF. CDR3 nucleotides: TGTGCCAGCAGCTCCTCCGGGACAGTCACCTACGAGCAGTACTTC.

In its sample, this clonotype was seen many times. V gene TRBV27 combines with J gene TRBJ2-3; TRBD2 agrees at 13 bases. The CDR3 sequence is 17 residues long. CDR1 is MNHEY, CDR2 SMNVEV, per germline (reference sequence). V gave up 3 bases and J gave up 1 base; unmatched junction bases: 4. CDR3 bases: TGTGCCAGCAGTTTTACTAGCGGGAGGGCGCGCACAGATACGCAGTATTTT. This gives the protein CASSFTSGRARTDTQYF.

This clonotype was found a few times. The gene calls are TRBV5-1 and TRBJ2-3; D is possibly TRBD1 (6 bases). Germline CDR1 reads SGHRS; CDR2 reads YFSETQ. This CDR3 region has 15 residues. The germline V and J ends were trimmed by 0 bases and 5 bases, with 13 bases remaining between them. The CDR3 protein is CASSLEAGRGDTQYF. The CDR3 DNA follows: TGCGCCAGCAGCTTGGAGGCAGGCAGGGGAGATACGCAGTATTTT.

V gene TRBV7-2 combines with J gene TRBJ2-6, with 7 bases matching TRBD1. CDR3 length: 16 residues. V trimming: 6 bases; J trimming: 2 bases; junction bases outside the gene matches: 7. From germline, CDR1 is SGHTA and CDR2 FQGNSA. The CDR3 DNA sequence: TGTGCCAGCAGTTTTTTTCAGGGGGCTGGGGCCAACGTCCTGACTTTC. Translation: CASSFFQGAGANVLTF.

This clonotype has just a few counts. V and J are TRBV7-9 and TRBJ2-3; D may be TRBD2 (5 bases). V dropped 5 bases and J dropped 2 bases, with 17 bases sitting between them. This CDR3 spans 16 amino acids. From germline, CDR1 is SEHNR and CDR2 FQNEAQ (reference sequence). The chain's CDR3 is CASSPDLRGNTDTQYF. As DNA, the CDR3 is TGTGCCAGCAGCCCAGACCTTAGAGGGAACACAGATACGCAGTATTTT.

This clonotype was seen just once. The chain has TRBV5-6 and TRBJ2-7, with D unresolved. Trimming left V 4 bases short and J 0 bases short, with 11 bases between. The CDR3 loop spans 14 amino acids. The germline V gene has CDR1 SGHDT and CDR2 YYEEEE. The CDR3: CASSPGLFSYEQYF. Here the CDR3 DNA reads TGTGCCAGCAGCCCCGGGCTTTTCTCCTACGAGCAGTACTTC.

The chain links TRBV3-1 to TRBJ1-2; D might be TRBD1 (5 bases). CDR3 size: 16 residues. V was pared by 1 base and J by 4 bases, with 16 bases between. The V gene's germline CDR1 is LGHDT and CDR2 YNNKEL (reference sequence). CDR3 in amino acids: CASSQVGGADTYGYTF. CDR3 nucleotides: TGTGCCAGCAGCCAAGTTGGGGGAGCCGATACCTATGGCTACACCTTC.

This clonotype was detected ten times or more. The gene calls are TRBV10-3 and TRBJ1-5; 7 positions match TRBD1. The CDR3 is 15 residues long. Trimming removed 4 bases from V and 0 bases from J; junction bases left unmatched: 3. From germline, CDR1 is ENHRY and CDR2 SYGVKD. CDR3 sequence reads: CAISARTGSNQPQHF. CDR3 DNA: TGTGCCATCAGTGCCAGGACAGGTAGCAATCAGCCCCAGCATTTT.

The chain couples TRBV7-6 to TRBJ1-5; TRBD1 is a possible D gene (6 bases). The CDR3 contains 14 residues. Trimming removed 5 bases at V and 3 bases at J, with 11 bases between. Germline assignment: CDR1 SGHVS and CDR2 FNYEAQ. The CDR3 DNA reads as TGTGCCAGCAGCCTACAGGGTACCAATCAGCCCCAGCATTTT. It encodes CASSLQGTNQPQHF.

Ten or more counts support this clonotype. This chain uses TRBV5-1 with TRBJ2-7; 7 bases are a match to TRBD1. The V gene's germline CDR1 is SGHRS and CDR2 YFSETQ. V trimming: 3 bases; J trimming: 3 bases; junction bases outside the gene matches: 12. The CDR3 loop spans 16 amino acids. The CDR3 region has the DNA TGCGCCAGCAGCTCGGTCCCGGTACAGGGGAACTACGAGCAGTACTTC. Translated: CASSSVPVQGNYEQYF.

The chain is built from TRBV27 and TRBJ1-6; 7 nucleotides match TRBD1. This CDR3 comprises 15 residues. Looked up from germline, CDR1 is MNHEY and CDR2 is SMNVEV (reference sequence). V lost 4 bases to trimming and J lost 10 bases; unmatched junction nucleotides: 10. The CDR3 protein is CASSYQDRPLSPLHF. The CDR3, as DNA: TGTGCCAGCAGTTATCAGGACAGGCCATTGTCACCCCTCCACTTT.

This clonotype was picked up a small number of times. This chain uses TRBV18 with TRBJ2-2, with D possibly TRBD1 on 5 matching bases. The CDR3 runs 12 residues. Germline CDR1 and CDR2: KGHSH and LQKENI. Trimming removed 2 bases from V and 9 bases from J, with 7 bases in between. The CDR3 DNA follows: TGTGCCAGCTCACCAAGGGGTCGGGAGCTGTTTTTT. It translates to CASSPRGRELFF. Filled out from reference TRBV18 and TRBJ2-2, the complete variable domain reads NAGVMQNPRHLVRRRGQEARLRCSPMKGHSHVYWYRQLPEEGLKFMVYLQKENIIDESGMPKERFSAEFPKEGPSILRIQQVVRGDSAAYFCASSPRGRELFFGEGSRLTVL.

The chain employs TRBV9 and TRBJ1-2; a possible D gene is TRBD1 (5 bases). CDR1 and CDR2 from the germline V gene are SGDLS and YYNGEE. The CDR3 consists of 15 residues. The V end lost 0 bases, the J end lost 4 bases, and 13 bases lay between the germline ends. Here the CDR3 reads CASSVGRDGLYGYTF. In DNA, the CDR3 is TGTGCCAGCAGCGTAGGCAGGGACGGCCTCTATGGCTACACCTTC.

This chain links TRBV7-9 with TRBJ2-2; D remains unclear. Per the germline V gene, CDR1 is SEHNR and CDR2 is FQNEAQ (reference sequence). The V end lost 4 bases, the J end lost 6 bases, and 12 bases lay between the germline ends. The CDR3 has 14 residues. The CDR3 region has the DNA TGTGCCAGCAGCTCCCTCCGACTGGCCGGGGAGCTGTTTTTT. Translated, it gives CASSSLRLAGELFF.